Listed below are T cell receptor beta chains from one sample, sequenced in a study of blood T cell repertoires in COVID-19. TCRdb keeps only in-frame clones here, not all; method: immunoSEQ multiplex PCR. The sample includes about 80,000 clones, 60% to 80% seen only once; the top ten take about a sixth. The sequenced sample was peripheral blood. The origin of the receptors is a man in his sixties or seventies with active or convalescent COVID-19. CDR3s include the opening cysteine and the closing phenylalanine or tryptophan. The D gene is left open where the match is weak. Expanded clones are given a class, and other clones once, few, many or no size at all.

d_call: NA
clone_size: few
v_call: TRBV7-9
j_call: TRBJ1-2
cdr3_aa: CASSLDSTDGYTF
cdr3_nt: TGTGCCAGCAGCCTCGACTCGACGGATGGCTACACCTTC

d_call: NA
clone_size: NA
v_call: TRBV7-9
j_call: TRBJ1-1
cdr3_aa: CASSRHITEAFF
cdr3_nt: TGTGCCAGCAGCAGACACATCACTGAAGCTTTCTTT

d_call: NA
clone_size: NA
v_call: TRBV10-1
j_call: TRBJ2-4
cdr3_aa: CASSGRPRETKNIQYF
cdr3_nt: TGCGCCAGCAGTGGACGACCCCGGGAAACCAAAAACATTCAGTACTTC

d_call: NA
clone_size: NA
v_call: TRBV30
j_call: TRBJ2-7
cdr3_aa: CAWSTGHLYEQYF
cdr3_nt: TGTGCCTGGAGTACCGGACACCTCTACGAGCAGTACTTC

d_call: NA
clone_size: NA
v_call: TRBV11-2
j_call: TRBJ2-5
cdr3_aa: CASSFYGEETQYF
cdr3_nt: TGTGCCAGCAGCTTTTACGGGGAAGAGACCCAGTACTTC

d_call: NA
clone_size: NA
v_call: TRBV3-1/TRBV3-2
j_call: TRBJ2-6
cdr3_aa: CASSLTAGANVLTF
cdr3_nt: TGTGCCAGCAGCCTCACAGCTGGGGCCAACGTCCTGACTTTC

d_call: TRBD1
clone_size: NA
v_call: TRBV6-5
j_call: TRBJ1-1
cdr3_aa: CASLKYQGAEEAFF
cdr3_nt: TGTGCCAGCCTGAAATATCAGGGGGCGGAAGAAGCTTTCTTT

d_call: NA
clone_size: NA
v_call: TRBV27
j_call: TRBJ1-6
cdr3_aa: CASSFQNSPLHF
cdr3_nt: TGTGCCAGCAGTTTTCAGAATTCACCCCTCCACTTT

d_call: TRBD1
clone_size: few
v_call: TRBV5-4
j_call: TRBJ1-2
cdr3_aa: CASRSGTGAQGQSDF
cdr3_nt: TGTGCCAGCCGGTCCGGGACAGGGGCGCAGGGACAGAGCGACTTT

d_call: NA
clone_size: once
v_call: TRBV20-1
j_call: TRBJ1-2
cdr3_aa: CSAGRGGYTF
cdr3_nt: TGCAGTGCTGGAAGGGGTGGCTACACCTTC

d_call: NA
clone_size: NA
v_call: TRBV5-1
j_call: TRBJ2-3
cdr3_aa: CASSLISGTDTQYF
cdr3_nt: TGCGCCAGCAGCTTGATAAGCGGCACAGATACGCAGTATTTT

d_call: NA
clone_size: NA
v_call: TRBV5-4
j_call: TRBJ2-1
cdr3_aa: CASSPLEPGVANEQFF
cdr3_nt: TGTGCCAGCAGCCCCCTAGAACCGGGGGTGGCAAATGAGCAGTTCTTC

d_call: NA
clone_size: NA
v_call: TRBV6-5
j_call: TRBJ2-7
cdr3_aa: CASSGYHAEQYF
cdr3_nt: TGTGCCAGCAGCGGGTACCACGCCGAGCAGTACTTC

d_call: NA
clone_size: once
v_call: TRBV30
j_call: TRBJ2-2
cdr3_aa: CAGTTGTTNTGELFF
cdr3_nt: TGTGCCGGGACCACAGGGACCACGAACACCGGGGAGCTGTTTTTT

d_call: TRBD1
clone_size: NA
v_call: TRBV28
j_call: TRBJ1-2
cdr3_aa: CASSFWDRGRDSNYGYTF
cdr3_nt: TGTGCCAGCAGTTTTTGGGACAGGGGGCGCGACTCCAACTATGGCTACACCTTC

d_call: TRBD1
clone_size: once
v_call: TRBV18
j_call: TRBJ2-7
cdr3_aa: CASSPETGGSEQYF
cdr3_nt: TGTGCCAGCTCACCAGAGACAGGGGGCTCCGAGCAGTACTTC

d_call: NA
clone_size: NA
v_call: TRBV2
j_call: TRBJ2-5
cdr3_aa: CASSSGEPSQYF
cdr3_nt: TGTGCCAGCAGTTCGGGGGAGCCATCCCAGTACTTC

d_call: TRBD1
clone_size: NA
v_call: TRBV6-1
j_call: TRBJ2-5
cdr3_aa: CASSEGQGAGSQETQYF
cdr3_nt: TGTGCCAGCAGTGAAGGGCAGGGGGCGGGCTCCCAAGAGACCCAGTACTTC

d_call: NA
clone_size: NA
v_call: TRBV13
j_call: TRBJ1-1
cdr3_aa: CASSPAGGSWWTEAFF
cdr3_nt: TGTGCCAGCAGCCCCGCGGGGGGTTCCTGGTGGACTGAAGCTTTCTTT

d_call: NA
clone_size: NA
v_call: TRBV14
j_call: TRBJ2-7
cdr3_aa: CASSQGSGYNYEQYF
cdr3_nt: TGTGCCAGCAGCCAAGGGTCAGGGTATAACTACGAGCAGTACTTC

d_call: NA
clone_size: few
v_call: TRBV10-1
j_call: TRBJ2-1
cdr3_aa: CASQSQTYNEQFF
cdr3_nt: TGCGCCAGCCAGTCACAGACCTACAATGAGCAGTTCTTC

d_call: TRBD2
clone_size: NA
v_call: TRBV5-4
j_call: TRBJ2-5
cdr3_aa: CASSPPGTSVRETQYF
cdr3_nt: TGTGCCAGCAGCCCTCCCGGGACTAGCGTGCGAGAGACCCAGTACTTC

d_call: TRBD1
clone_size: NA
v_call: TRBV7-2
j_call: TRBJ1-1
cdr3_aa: CASSRGTEGAAEAFF
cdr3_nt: TGTGCCAGCAGCCGTGGGACAGAAGGGGCGGCTGAAGCTTTCTTT

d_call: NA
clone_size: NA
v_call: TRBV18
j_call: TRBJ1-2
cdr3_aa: CASSQDSNYGYTF
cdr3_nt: TGTGCCAGCTCACAGGACAGTAACTATGGCTACACCTTC